This T cell receptor (beta chain) stems from a study of blood T cell repertoires in COVID-19. The junction had 5 bases not matched to a gene; V was cut back by 4 bases and J by 7 bases. Germline CDR1 reads MNHEY; CDR2 reads SMNVEV (reference sequence). This CDR3 has 15 amino acids. Original processing notes: How many nucleated cells were present was estimated from reference gene primer amplification. Clones were sequenced by immunoSEQ multiplex PCR, and TCRdb holds only the in-frame ones, with some missing. V, J and clone size were drawn from that table, and D and trimming were deduced from the DNA. The sample gives about 270,000 clones, 80% to 90% of which show up once; over 9% is in the top ten.

Sample: peripheral blood. This TCR was recovered from a woman between 45 and 60 years old who had recovered from COVID-19. This chain links TRBV27 with TRBJ2-3; 13 bases align to TRBD2. In DNA, the CDR3 is TGTGCCAGCAGTTCCGGACTAGCGGGAGATTATACGCAGTATTTT. Protein product: CASSSGLAGDYTQYF.